What follows are 23 T cell receptor beta chains derived from one specimen sequenced in a study of cytomegalovirus exposure and HLA in healthy donors. The study ran its PCR with 60 Vbeta and 13 Jbeta primers. Only in-frame clones appear in the TCRdb table, and some are missing; sequencing was by immunoSEQ multiplex PCR. The data contain over 100,000 clones, around three quarters of them seen just once; the ten biggest clones take up 2.5% to 3%. Sequenced input: PBMCs. These receptors were collected from a woman younger than 35 in good health and CMV-seropositive.

The rearrangement links TRBV13 to TRBJ2-2; a weak D match, TRBD1 (6 bases). Deletions cut 5 bases from V and 6 bases from J, with 19 bases between. Germline V gene sequence: CDR1 PRHDT, CDR2 FYEKMQ (reference sequence). This CDR3 has 16 amino acids. The CDR3: CASSPWGRGPPGELFF. The CDR3 nucleotides are TGTGCCAGCAGCCCCTGGGGCAGGGGTCCGCCCGGGGAGCTGTTTTTT.

The CDR3 sequence is CASSLADGEAPYEQYF. CDR3 bases: TGTGCCAGCAGCTTAGCCGACGGGGAGGCCCCCTACGAGCAGTACTTC. This chain joins TRBV11-1 and TRBJ2-7, with a possible D match to TRBD2 (6 bases). The CDR3 covers 16 residues. Germline lookup yields CDR1 SGHAT and CDR2 FQDESV (reference sequence). The ends were cut back, 0 bases at V and 2 bases at J, with 14 bases in the middle.

The chain links TRBV6-5 to TRBJ2-1, with TRBD1 matching 9 bases. Losses at the gene ends were 0 bases for V and 10 bases for J; bases not matched to a gene: 7. Per germline, CDR1 MNHEY and CDR2 SVGAGI. The CDR3 is 15 residues long. CDR3 sequence (DNA): TGTGCCAGCAGTTACTCCAGGACAGGGGTGGGCGAGCAGTTCTTC. Translating it yields CASSYSRTGVGEQFF.

The V call is TRBV9, the J call TRBJ2-2; the D gene is possibly TRBD1 (6 bases). The CDR3 consists of 16 residues. V was pared by 2 bases and J by 0 bases, with 11 bases between. The germline gives CDR1 SGDLS, CDR2 YYNGEE. The CDR3 region is CASSVRTVPNTGELFF. CDR3 nucleotide sequence: TGTGCCAGCAGCGTCCGGACAGTTCCGAACACCGGGGAGCTGTTTTTT.

CDR3 coding DNA: TGCAGCGTAGCGTTAGCGGGAGAGGGGTATTTT. Amino acid sequence: CSVALAGEGYF. The chain couples TRBV29-1 to TRBJ2-3; 9 bases are shared with TRBD2. After removal of 6 bases from V and 14 bases from J, the junction contained 9 bases not matched to a gene. The germline CDR1 and CDR2 sequences are SQVTM and ANQGSEA. This CDR3 spans 11 amino acids.

V is TRBV5-6 and J is TRBJ1-2; D unresolved. V shed 3 bases and J shed 4 bases, with 10 bases lying between them. This CDR3 is 13 amino acids long. Germline values: CDR1 SGHDT, CDR2 YYEEEE. CDR3 in DNA: TGTGCCAGCAGCTCATATGCGGTCTATGGCTACACCTTC. Protein: CASSSYAVYGYTF.

The genes are TRBV2 and TRBJ1-1; D uncertain. CDR1 is SNHLY and CDR2 is FYNNEI in the germline V gene. The CDR3 runs 15 residues. Trimming cost V 4 bases and J 0 bases, with 12 bases left between them. In DNA form, the CDR3 reads TGTGCCAGCAGTGTCCGCGGGCGATTGAACACTGAAGCTTTCTTT. It yields the protein CASSVRGRLNTEAFF. The variable domain in full, completed from reference TRBV2 and TRBJ1-1, reads EPEVTQTPSHQVTQMGQEVILRCVPISNHLYFYWYRQILGQKVEFLVSFYNNEISEKSEIFDDQFSVERPDGSNFTLKIRSTKLEDSAMYFCASSVRGRLNTEAFFGQGTRLTVV.

The rearrangement links TRBV28 to TRBJ2-5; D is unclear. The CDR3 is made up of 11 amino acids. The germline gives CDR1 MDHEN, CDR2 SYDVKM. V gave up 1 base and J gave up 5 bases, with 2 bases separating them. For the CDR3, the DNA is TGTGCCAGCAGTTTATCTGAGACCCAGTACTTC. This gives the protein CASSLSETQYF. The variable domain in full, with the rest retrieved from reference TRBV28 and TRBJ2-5, is DVKVTQSSRYLVKRTGEKVFLECVQDMDHENMFWYRQDPGLGLRLIYFSYDVKMKEKGDIPEGYSVSREKKERFSLILESASTNQTSMYLCASSLSETQYFGPGTRLLVL.

CDR3 region: CASGWESGELFF. CDR3 sequence (DNA): TGTGCCAGCGGTTGGGAGTCCGGGGAGCTGTTTTTT. This chain connects TRBV2 to TRBJ2-2; TRBD2 might be the D (5 bases). This CDR3 is 12 amino acids long. Germline V gene data show CDR1 as SNHLY and CDR2 as FYNNEI. Between the trimmed V and J ends, which lost 8 bases and 6 bases, there was a span of 10 bases.

This clone appeared once. The rearrangement uses TRBV6-1 and TRBJ1-4; the match to TRBD1 covers 9 bases. Germline assignment: CDR1 MNHNS and CDR2 SASEGT. This CDR3 is built from 15 residues. Trimming cost V 2 bases and J 8 bases; bases outside gene matches: 6. The CDR3 reads CASSESGTGYEKLFF. CDR3 nucleotides: TGTGCCAGCAGTGAAAGTGGGACAGGGTACGAAAAACTGTTTTTT.

The V gene is TRBV28, the J gene TRBJ1-3, with 8 positions matching TRBD1. There are 14 residues in the CDR3. Germline loops: CDR1 MDHEN, CDR2 SYDVKM. The V gene end was trimmed by 6 bases and the J gene end by 6 bases; junction bases not matched to a gene: 7. The CDR3 sequence: CASSLDRGPNTIYF. DNA for the CDR3: TGTGCCAGCAGCTTAGACAGGGGACCAAACACCATATATTTT.

The chain joins TRBV9 to TRBJ2-1, with 7 bases aligning to TRBD2. The germline V gene has CDR1 SGDLS and CDR2 YYNGEE. The CDR3 length is 15 residues. V shed 0 bases and J 0 bases; nucleotides not matched to a gene: 0. The DNA of the CDR3 is TGTGCCAGCAGCGTAGGGGGGGGCTCCTACAATGAGCAGTTCTTC. As protein: CASSVGGGSYNEQFF.

This chain links TRBV5-8 with TRBJ1-2; TRBD1 matches at 8 bases. The CDR3 spans 15 residues. V shed 2 bases, J shed 4 bases, and the junction held 7 bases outside the gene matches. Looked up from germline, CDR1 is SGHTS and CDR2 is YDEGEE. CDR3: CASSFRDRIIYGYTF. DNA of the CDR3: TGTGCCAGCAGCTTCCGGGACAGGATTATCTATGGCTACACCTTC.

The rearrangement joins TRBV19 to TRBJ2-5; 8 positions match TRBD1. Germline loops: CDR1 LNHDA, CDR2 SQIVND (reference sequence). Losses at the gene ends were 2 bases for V and 5 bases for J; bases not matched to a gene: 7. The CDR3 spans 15 residues. The CDR3 here is CASSIPGTGRETQYF. CDR3 DNA: TGTGCCAGTAGTATACCCGGGACAGGAAGGGAGACCCAGTACTTC.

The genes are TRBV18 and TRBJ2-3; no clear D. Germline-derived CDR1 and CDR2 are KGHSH and LQKENI. The CDR3 runs 13 residues. With 6 bases removed from V and 5 bases from J, the gap between germline ends came to 12 bases. The CDR3 DNA reads TGTGCCAGCTCGACATCCTTAGAAGATACGCAGTATTTT. Translation: CASSTSLEDTQYF.

This chain joins TRBV7-9 and TRBJ1-4, with D perhaps matching TRBD1 (5 bases). The V and J ends lost 1 base and 7 bases respectively, with 13 bases between them. This CDR3 region has 15 residues. The V gene's germline CDR1 is SEHNR and CDR2 FQNEAQ (reference sequence). The CDR3 here is CASSLGGSGGEKLFF. In nucleotides, the CDR3 is TGTGCCAGCAGCTTAGGGGGGTCCGGGGGTGAAAAACTGTTTTTT.

The rearrangement links TRBV7-3 to TRBJ2-1; 10 nucleotides agree with TRBD2. Germline CDR1 is SGHTA and CDR2 is FQGTGA. Trimming took 2 bases from V and 5 from J; bases not matched to a gene: 3. The CDR3 has 15 amino acids. The CDR3 DNA follows: TGTGCCAGCAGCTTAGAAGCGGGAGGGAACAATGAGCAGTTCTTC. Its translation: CASSLEAGGNNEQFF.

The V gene is TRBV2, the J gene TRBJ2-5, with D maybe TRBD1 (6 bases). The CDR3 sequence is 12 residues long. Germline V gene sequence: CDR1 SNHLY, CDR2 FYNNEI. With 9 bases removed from V and 10 bases from J, the gap between germline ends came to 18 bases. The CDR3 DNA reads TGTGCCAGTAGACAGGATCAGGAAGGCCAGTACTTC. The encoded protein is CASRQDQEGQYF.

The DNA for the CDR3 is TGTGCCAGCAGCGCGGGATACAGCGACAACTATGGCTACACCTTC. Translation: CASSAGYSDNYGYTF. The genes are TRBV9 and TRBJ1-2; no clear D gene. This CDR3 contains 15 residues. V was clipped by 3 bases and J by 2 bases, with 14 bases between them. Germline assignment: CDR1 SGDLS and CDR2 YYNGEE.

This sequence joins TRBV19 and TRBJ2-7; D unresolved. CDR1 is LNHDA and CDR2 is SQIVND in the germline V gene (reference sequence). V was trimmed by 1 base and J by 4 bases, leaving 11 bases between them. The CDR3 totals 14 residues. This CDR3 reads CASSIVANVYEQYF. Written as DNA, the CDR3 is TGTGCCAGTAGTATAGTCGCTAACGTATACGAGCAGTACTTC.

This chain connects TRBV5-6 to TRBJ2-7; 8 bases match TRBD1. The CDR3 is 15 residues long. The V gene end was trimmed by 2 bases and the J gene end by 0 bases; junction bases not matched to a gene: 4. Germline V gene data show CDR1 as SGHDT and CDR2 as YYEEEE. The chain's CDR3 is CASSLGQGSSYEQYF. CDR3 sequence (DNA): TGTGCCAGCAGCTTAGGACAGGGCAGCTCCTACGAGCAGTACTTC.

The V and J genes are TRBV4-1 and TRBJ1-5; D gene unclear. The CDR3 is 14 amino acids. Germline-derived CDR1 and CDR2 are MGHRA and YSYEKL. Trimming pared 1 base from V and 3 bases from J, leaving 7 bases between. The CDR3 bases are TGCGCCAGCAGCCAAGGGCAGATCAATCAGCCCCAGCATTTT. This sequence encodes CASSQGQINQPQHF.

This chain connects TRBV6-5 to TRBJ1-1; D is ambiguous. Germline CDR1 and CDR2: MNHEY and SVGAGI. The CDR3 sequence is 15 residues long. V lost 0 bases and J 1 base, leaving 9 bases between the germline ends. The CDR3 DNA is TGTGCCAGCAGTTACTCGCCAACTGAGAACACTGAAGCTTTCTTT. This sequence encodes CASSYSPTENTEAFF.